These 19 T cell receptor beta chains share one sample of origin, sequenced in a study of shared clonotypes between healthy human individuals. Assay used: immunoSEQ multiplex PCR; TCRdb lists only in-frame clones, some missing. The table records some 2.3 million clones, approximately 95% of them present only once. The sequencing sample was made of naive CD4+ T cells from PBMCs. Subset noted: CD45RA+ positively selected. These receptor sequences come from a man aged 18 to 30 in good health. Some clones in this sample may be carry-over from other donors' samples.

The chain recombines TRBV4-2 with TRBJ1-3; no reliable D call. Trimming left V 1 base short and J 0 bases short, with 7 bases between. CDR1 and CDR2 from the germline V gene are LGHNA and YNFKEQ. The CDR3 is made up of 15 amino acids. The CDR3 spells CASSQGARSGNTIYF. The CDR3 nucleotides are TGTGCCAGCAGCCAAGGGGCGCGCTCTGGAAACACCATATATTTT.

The chain links TRBV6-5 to TRBJ1-1; TRBD1 is a possible D gene (5 bases). CDR1 is MNHEY and CDR2 is SVGAGI in the germline V gene. The CDR3 runs to 14 residues. Trimming left V 0 bases short and J 10 bases short, with 15 bases between. The CDR3 loop is CASSYSNGVGVAFF. In DNA form, the CDR3 reads TGTGCCAGCAGTTACTCCAATGGTGTAGGGGTAGCTTTCTTT.

The chain uses TRBV6-6 and TRBJ1-5, with a tentative D call TRBD1 (5 bases). There are 15 residues in the CDR3. The germline V gene encodes CDR1 MNHNY and CDR2 SVGAGI (reference sequence). The germline V and J ends were trimmed by 1 base and 7 bases, with 14 bases remaining between them. Here the CDR3 reads CASSYFEGLGQPQHF. The CDR3 DNA follows: TGTGCCAGCAGTTACTTCGAGGGGCTGGGACAGCCCCAGCATTTT.

V usage is TRBV5-1 and J usage is TRBJ2-5; TRBD2 matches 7 bases. Germline V CDR1 and CDR2: SGHRS, YFSETQ. V trimming: 1 base; J trimming: 4 bases; junction bases outside the gene matches: 4. This CDR3 is 14 amino acids long. The CDR3 region is CASSLTGRLETQYF. The DNA for the CDR3 is TGCGCCAGCAGCTTGACCGGGAGGTTAGAGACCCAGTACTTC.

The chain combines TRBV6-5 with TRBJ2-7, with 9 bases aligning to TRBD2. The V gene end was trimmed by 6 bases and the J gene end by 1 base; junction bases not matched to a gene: 7. Germline loops: CDR1 MNHEY, CDR2 SVGAGI. The CDR3 is 15 residues long. The CDR3 DNA reads as TGTGCCAGCAGGACCGGGACTAGCCCTTCCTACGAGCAGTACTTC. It is translated as CASRTGTSPSYEQYF.

The chain links TRBV28 to TRBJ2-7, with D perhaps matching TRBD1 (6 bases). Germline V gene data show CDR1 as MDHEN and CDR2 as SYDVKM. The CDR3 is 12 amino acids. V was shortened by 5 bases and J by 8 bases, with 13 bases between the two germline ends. The DNA of the CDR3 is TGTGCCAGCAGTCAGGACAGTCGTAAGCAGTACTTC. This encodes CASSQDSRKQYF.

In the case of this clone: At one end the junction does not follow the germline gene, possibly because of a read error. Additional DNA sequences in this sample encode the identical CDR3. The chain combines TRBV5-1 with TRBJ2-7; D is possibly TRBD1 or TRBD2 (5 bases each). Germline V gene data show CDR1 as SGHRS and CDR2 as YFSETQ. This CDR3 comprises 13 residues. This CDR3 is CASRRDVSYEQYF. The CDR3 coding sequence is TGCGCCAGCAGGAGGGACGTCTCCTACGAGCAGTACTTT.

This clone was observed once. This chain joins TRBV5-1 and TRBJ2-7; no firm D call. CDR3 length: 15 residues. CDR1 SGHRS and CDR2 YFSETQ come from the germline V gene. The V end was cut by 3 bases, the J end by 0 bases, with 13 bases between. CDR3 nucleotide sequence: TGCGCCAGCAGCTCCGGGCAGATCACCTCCTACGAGCAGTACTTC. Translation gives CASSSGQITSYEQYF.

Comments on this clone: This may come from a read error, since a much larger clone is one base off. The sample has other DNA sequences that encode this CDR3 too. The chain combines TRBV5-1 with TRBJ2-5; TRBD1 matches at 10 bases. CDR3 length: 15 amino acids. After removal of 1 base from V and 3 bases from J, the junction contained 3 bases not matched to a gene. From germline, CDR1 is SGHRS and CDR2 YFSETQ. CDR3 nucleotide sequence: TGCGCCAGCAGCTTGACCGGGACAGGGGAAGAGACCCAGTACTTC. Protein sequence: CASSLTGTGEETQYF.

This chain links TRBV5-1 with TRBJ2-3; D is perhaps TRBD1 (6 bases). This CDR3 comprises 14 residues. CDR1 and CDR2 (germline): SGHRS, YFSETQ. V was shortened by 0 bases and J by 6 bases, with 11 bases between the two germline ends. The CDR3 DNA is TGCGCCAGCAGCTTGGCGGACAGTTCGGATACGCAGTATTTT. It is translated as CASSLADSSDTQYF.

This clone has just one count. In nucleotides, the CDR3 is TGTGCCAGCAGCGAAGGACAGGGGGGGCACACTGAAGCTTTCTTT. Its translation is CASSEGQGGHTEAFF. This sequence joins TRBV9 and TRBJ1-1; 10 positions match TRBD1. The CDR3 runs to 15 residues. V dropped 3 bases and J dropped 3; count of bases not matched to a gene: 5. Germline V CDR1 and CDR2: SGDLS, YYNGEE.

The V gene is TRBV4-1, the J gene TRBJ1-4; 7 nucleotides align to TRBD1. Germline CDR1 and CDR2: MGHRA and YSYEKL. V was clipped by 4 bases and J by 2 bases; unmatched bases: 7. The CDR3 length is 16 residues. The CDR3 loop reads CASSRTTGNTNEKLFF. CDR3 nucleotide sequence: TGCGCCAGCAGCCGCACGACAGGGAACACTAATGAAAAACTGTTTTTT.

The chain uses TRBV27 and TRBJ2-1, with 12 nucleotides matching TRBD2. CDR3 size: 20 residues. Trimming cost V 7 bases and J 0 bases; bases outside gene matches: 16. Germline lookup yields CDR1 MNHEY and CDR2 SMNVEV (reference sequence). The CDR3: CASKRGGLAGLSSSYNEQFF. CDR3 sequence (DNA): TGTGCCAGCAAACGAGGGGGACTAGCGGGCTTATCGAGCTCCTACAATGAGCAGTTCTTC.

This sequence joins TRBV6-5 and TRBJ2-2; 8 bases map to TRBD1. Germline values: CDR1 MNHEY, CDR2 SVGAGI. V shed 4 bases and J 1 base; nucleotides not matched to a gene: 5. The CDR3 consists of 16 residues. The CDR3 here is CASSSSGTGNTGELFF. The DNA for the CDR3 is TGTGCCAGCAGTTCCTCCGGGACAGGGAACACCGGGGAGCTGTTTTTT.

The genes are TRBV16 and TRBJ2-1; D gene uncertain. The CDR3 covers 13 residues. Germline CDR1 reads KGHSY; CDR2 reads FQNENV. Trimming removed 4 bases at V and 8 bases at J, with 12 bases between. Here the CDR3 DNA reads TGTGCCAGCAGCCCATCCAGGATCCATGAGCAGTTCTTC. Protein sequence: CASSPSRIHEQFF. Variable domain in full (rest from reference TRBV16 and TRBJ2-1): GEEVAQTPKHLVRGEGQKAKLYCAPIKGHSYVFWYQQVLKNEFKFLISFQNENVFDETGMPKERFSAKCLPNSPCSLEIQATKLEDSAVYFCASSPSRIHEQFFGPGTRLTVL.

This chain joins TRBV21-1 and TRBJ2-7; the table's TRBD2 call for D was not verified on the DNA. TRBV21-1 is classified as a pseudogene. The CDR3 contains 15 residues. The DNA of the CDR3 is TGTGCCAGCAGCAAAGTTCGCTCTATAACCTACGAGCAGTACTTC. Protein: CASSKVRSITYEQYF.

The chain has TRBV28 and TRBJ2-2; D ambiguous. The ends were cut back, 3 bases at V and 1 base at J, with 9 bases in the middle. CDR3 length equals 15 residues. Per the germline V gene, CDR1 is MDHEN and CDR2 is SYDVKM. CDR3 amino acids: CASSFWQENTGELFF. As DNA, the CDR3 is TGTGCCAGCAGTTTTTGGCAGGAGAACACCGGGGAGCTGTTTTTT. Full variable domain (outside the CDR3, taken from reference TRBV28 and TRBJ2-2): DVKVTQSSRYLVKRTGEKVFLECVQDMDHENMFWYRQDPGLGLRLIYFSYDVKMKEKGDIPEGYSVSREKKERFSLILESASTNQTSMYLCASSFWQENTGELFFGEGSRLTVL.

As concerns this clone: Within the sample, other DNA sequences also encode this same CDR3. The rearrangement uses TRBV5-1 and TRBJ2-1, with D perhaps given as TRBD1 or TRBD2 (5 bases each). CDR1 is SGHRS, CDR2 YFSETQ, per germline. V lost 0 bases, J lost 4 bases, and 8 bases lay in between. The CDR3 has 14 amino acids. CDR3 in DNA: TGCGCCAGCAGCTTGGGGGGACGGTACAATGAGCAGTTCTTC. Translation gives CASSLGGRYNEQFF. Supplemented by reference TRBV5-1 and TRBJ2-1, the full variable domain reads KAGVTQTPRYLIKTRGQQVTLSCSPISGHRSVSWYQQTPGQGLQFLFEYFSETQRNKGNFPGRFSGRQFSNSRSEMNVSTLELGDSALYLCASSLGGRYNEQFFGPGTRLTVL.

This chain joins TRBV5-4 and TRBJ1-1; D uncertain. The CDR3 loop spans 14 amino acids. V lost 4 bases and J 3 bases, leaving 13 bases between the germline ends. Germline loops: CDR1 SGHNT, CDR2 YYREEE (reference sequence). The CDR3 coding sequence is TGTGCCAGCAGCCATACCCAGCCCTACACTGAAGCTTTCTTT. It encodes CASSHTQPYTEAFF.